This T cell receptor (beta chain) was retrieved from a study of control samples from healthy donors and cancer patients. Libraries were prepared by immunoSEQ multiplex PCR; TCRdb keeps only in-frame clonotypes and omits some of them. The sample has about 110,000 clones, around 80% seen once. Germline V gives CDR1 KGHDR, CDR2 SFDVKD. This CDR3 comprises 12 residues. The V gene lost 3 bases and the J gene lost 10 bases, with 11 bases spanning the gap. The specimen was blood. The rearrangement joins TRBV24-1 to TRBJ2-5, with D possibly TRBD1 on 5 matching bases. This TCR came from a man aged 18 to 35 in good health. In DNA, the CDR3 is TGTGCCACCAGTGATCCGCAGGGTGACCAGTACTTC. This sequence encodes CATSDPQGDQYF.